These 15 T cell receptor beta chains were all obtained from the same sample, sequenced in a study of OX40 agonist ivuxolimab in advanced cancers. Method: immunoSEQ multiplex PCR; TCRdb's copy keeps in-frame clones and lacks some. This sample has tens of thousands of clones, with about 90% found just once. This sample comprised CD4+ or CD8+ T cells sorted from blood, obtained in a trial of the OX40 agonist ivuxolimab. These receptors were taken from an adult with an advanced solid tumor such as melanoma, head and neck, liver or kidney cancer.

The J gene is TRBJ2-1, the V gene TRBV7-2; D ambiguous. Germline values: CDR1 SGHTA, CDR2 FQGNSA. The CDR3 runs 14 residues. Trimming took 5 bases from V and 0 from J, leaving 8 bases between them. The chain's CDR3 is CASSGKISYNEQFF. The CDR3 coding sequence is TGTGCCAGCAGCGGGAAAATCTCCTACAATGAGCAGTTCTTC.

This chain joins TRBV4-2 and TRBJ2-3; TRBD1 or TRBD2 may be the D gene (5 bases each). Germline V lookup: CDR1 LGHNA, CDR2 YNFKEQ. The CDR3 totals 16 residues. Trimming cost V 0 bases and J 0 bases, with 10 bases left between them. For the CDR3, the DNA is TGTGCCAGCAGCCAAGATCGGGGCTGGAGCACAGATACGCAGTATTTT. Protein product: CASSQDRGWSTDTQYF.

The chain couples TRBV6-6 to TRBJ1-2; the match to TRBD1 covers 8 bases. Germline CDR1 is MNHNY and CDR2 is SVGAGI (reference sequence). With 6 bases clipped from V and 8 bases from J, the junction kept 8 bases outside the gene matches. The CDR3 is 13 amino acids. CDR3 DNA sequence: TGTGCCAGCAGCCCAGGGGGCGTAAACGGCTACACCTTC. This gives the protein CASSPGGVNGYTF.

The count of this clone is one. The chain is built from TRBV7-2 and TRBJ2-7; 8 bases line up with TRBD1. Per germline, CDR1 SGHTA and CDR2 FQGNSA. The CDR3 spans 15 residues. V lost 5 bases and J lost 2; bases outside the gene matches: 8. CDR3: CASSTPGQAPYEQYF. The CDR3 DNA reads as TGTGCCAGCAGCACTCCGGGACAGGCCCCCTACGAGCAGTACTTC.

This chain connects TRBV7-9 to TRBJ1-5; 10 bases map to TRBD1. The CDR3 is 17 amino acids. Per germline, CDR1 SEHNR and CDR2 FQNEAQ (reference sequence). The V gene end was trimmed by 1 base and the J gene end by 3 bases; junction bases not matched to a gene: 6. CDR3 bases: TGTGCCAGCAGCTTAGGGACAGGGGGTCCTCACAATCAGCCCCAGCATTTT. Residues: CASSLGTGGPHNQPQHF.

This chain connects TRBV2 to TRBJ2-1; 7 positions agree with TRBD2. With 10 bases clipped from V and 7 bases from J, the junction kept 16 bases outside the gene matches. The CDR3 covers 15 residues. The germline gives CDR1 SNHLY, CDR2 FYNNEI. The CDR3 spells CATNSQGGGWNEQFF. Here the CDR3 DNA reads TGTGCCACCAACTCCCAGGGCGGGGGTTGGAATGAGCAGTTCTTC.

This clone was counted a few times. The chain has TRBV6-5 and TRBJ2-1; TRBD2 aligns across 13 bases. Germline V CDR1 and CDR2: MNHEY, SVGAGI. This CDR3 is 15 amino acids long. Trimming cost V 6 bases and J 7 bases; bases outside gene matches: 6. CDR3 loop: CASRSGLAGENEQFF. CDR3 bases: TGTGCCAGCAGATCCGGACTAGCGGGAGAAAATGAGCAGTTCTTC.

This chain joins TRBV6-4 and TRBJ2-7; 7 bases are shared with TRBD2. V gave up 5 bases and J gave up 6 bases; unmatched junction bases: 7. CDR3 length: 13 residues. Germline V gene lookup returns CDR1 MRHNA and CDR2 SNTAGT. This CDR3 is CASSSGIASEQYF. For the CDR3, the DNA is TGTGCCAGCAGTAGCGGGATCGCGTCCGAGCAGTACTTC.

This clone was seen a single time. The chain combines TRBV25-1 with TRBJ2-7; D is perhaps TRBD1 or TRBD2 (6 bases each). Trimming stripped 10 bases from V and 2 bases from J, with 18 bases between. CDR3 length: 14 residues. CDR1 and CDR2 (germline): MGHDK, SYGVNS. The CDR3 reads CAKRDWTVPYEQYF. DNA for the CDR3: TGTGCCAAAAGGGACTGGACAGTTCCCTACGAGCAGTACTTC.

This rearrangement joins TRBV27 to TRBJ1-1; weak D call: TRBD1 (6 bases). In germline, CDR1 is MNHEY, CDR2 SMNVEV (reference sequence). The CDR3 is made up of 14 amino acids. V was trimmed by 11 bases and J by 4 bases, leaving 20 bases between them. Here the CDR3 reads CASKATGAVTEAFF. The CDR3 DNA reads TGTGCCTCTAAAGCTACGGGGGCGGTCACTGAAGCTTTCTTT.

Here the CDR3 reads CASSLGGLAALSEQYF. CDR3 DNA sequence: TGCGCCAGCAGCTTGGGCGGACTGGCGGCCCTAAGCGAGCAGTACTTC. V usage is TRBV5-1 and J usage is TRBJ2-7; maybe TRBD2 (5 bases). The CDR3 length is 16 residues. V was shortened by 0 bases and J by 6 bases, with 19 bases between the two germline ends. CDR1 and CDR2 from the germline V gene are SGHRS and YFSETQ.

J is TRBJ2-7 and V is TRBV18, with D unclear. Germline V gives CDR1 KGHSH, CDR2 LQKENI. V gave up 3 bases and J gave up 6 bases, with 12 bases separating them. The CDR3 runs to 13 residues. The CDR3 sequence: CASSPAEEGEQYF. As DNA, the CDR3 is TGTGCCAGCTCACCGGCTGAGGAAGGCGAGCAGTACTTC.

V usage is TRBV7-9 and J usage is TRBJ1-2; TRBD1 matches 7 bases. CDR3 length: 15 residues. The V gene's germline CDR1 is SEHNR and CDR2 FQNEAQ (reference sequence). The trim removed 6 bases at V and 3 bases at J, leaving 10 bases unmatched. The CDR3 sequence: CASSYAQGSDYGYTF. The CDR3 DNA reads TGTGCCAGCAGTTACGCACAGGGGAGCGACTATGGCTACACCTTC.

The chain is built from TRBV27 and TRBJ2-7; D is ambiguous. Looked up from germline, CDR1 is MNHEY and CDR2 is SMNVEV (reference sequence). This CDR3 has 13 residues. V lost 3 bases to trimming and J lost 2 bases, with 8 bases between them. The CDR3 DNA follows: TGTGCCAGCAGTTTCTCGGGTCCCTACGAGCAGTACTTC. Translated: CASSFSGPYEQYF.

The chain recombines TRBV5-1 with TRBJ2-3; D remains ambiguous. This CDR3 region has 12 residues. V was pared by 1 base and J by 3 bases, with 3 bases between. Germline CDR1 SGHRS, CDR2 YFSETQ. The CDR3 coding sequence is TGCGCCAGCAGCTTGTGGACAGATACGCAGTATTTT. Translating gives CASSLWTDTQYF.